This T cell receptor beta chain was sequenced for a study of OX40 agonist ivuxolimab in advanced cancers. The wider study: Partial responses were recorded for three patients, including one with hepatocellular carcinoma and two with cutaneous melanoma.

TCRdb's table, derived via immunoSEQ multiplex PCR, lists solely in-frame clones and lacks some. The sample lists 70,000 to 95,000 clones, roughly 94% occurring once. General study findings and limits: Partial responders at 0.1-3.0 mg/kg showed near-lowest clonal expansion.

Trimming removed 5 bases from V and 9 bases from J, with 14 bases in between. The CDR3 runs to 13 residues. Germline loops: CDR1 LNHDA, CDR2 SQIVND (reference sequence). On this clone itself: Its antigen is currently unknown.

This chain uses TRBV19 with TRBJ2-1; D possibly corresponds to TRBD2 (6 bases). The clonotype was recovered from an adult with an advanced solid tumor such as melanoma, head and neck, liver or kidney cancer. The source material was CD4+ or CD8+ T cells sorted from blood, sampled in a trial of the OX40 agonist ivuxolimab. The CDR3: CASSPGTLIEQFF. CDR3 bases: TGTGCCAGTAGTCCCGGGACTCTTATTGAGCAGTTCTTC.